A selection of T cell receptor beta chains follows, all from one sample in a study of T cell repertoires in cytomegalovirus infection. Their antigen targets remain unknown. One entry per CDR3 protein, called by TCRdb with MiXCR from the reads. The sample consists of fewer than 200,000 distinct CDR3 sequences, roughly 22% of them appearing once. Material: CD8+ T cells from cultured PBMCs, obtained from culture after CMV antigen stimulation. The receptors were sampled from a human donor in good health (CMV status not recorded). Some clones in this sample may be carry-over from other donors' samples. The CDR3 runs from the conserved cysteine through the conserved F or W. The order of the fields is J gene, CDR3 length, D gene, clone size, V gene, CDR3 protein, CDR3 DNA. A D gene is named only where the DNA matches it firmly. Not all rows give a size; the values are once, few, many and, for expanded clones, a class.

>TRBJ1-5|14|.|few|TRBV19
CAGSGTGSNQPQHF
TGTGCCGGCTCAGGGACTGGGAGCAATCAGCCCCAGCATTTT
>TRBJ1-1|17|TRBD1|few|TRBV9
CASSKDRGTVVYTEAFF
TGTGCCAGCAGCAAGGACAGGGGGACGGTCGTATATACTGAAGCTTTCTTT
>TRBJ1-1|14|TRBD1|.|TRBV19
CASSAGQMNTEAFF
TGTGCCAGTAGTGCGGGACAGATGAACACTGAAGCTTTCTTT
>TRBJ1-6|18|.|few|TRBV6-2/TRBV6-3
CASSYSAGDSSYNSPLHF
TGTGCCAGCAGTTACTCTGCGGGGGATAGCTCCTATAATTCACCCCTCCATTTT
>TRBJ2-2|15|.|once|TRBV4-2
CASSRTTTNTGELFF
TGTGCCAGCAGTCGTACTACTACGAACACCGGGGAGCTGTTTTTT
>TRBJ1-5|15|.|.|TRBV7-2
CASRIDLSLNQPQHF
TGTGCCAGCAGGATCGATCTCAGCCTCAATCAGCCCCAGCATTTT
>TRBJ2-7|15|.|few|TRBV7-6
CASSSGWGIGYEQYF
TGTGCCAGCAGCTCTGGGTGGGGGATAGGCTACGAGCAGTACTTC
>TRBJ1-1|14|TRBD1|.|TRBV6-2/TRBV6-3
CASAYDRGGTEAFF
TGTGCCAGCGCATACGACAGGGGAGGGACTGAAGCTTTCTTT
>TRBJ1-2|13|.|.|TRBV11-3
CASSSTDRKGYTF
TGTGCCAGCAGCTCAACGGACAGAAAAGGCTACACCTTC
>TRBJ1-1|10|.|few|TRBV12-5
CASALTEAFF
TGTGCTAGTGCCCTTACTGAAGCTTTCTTT
>TRBJ2-2|17|.|few|TRBV27
CASSLSSLGSRTGELFF
TGTGCCAGCAGTTTATCCTCATTGGGGTCTCGCACCGGGGAGCTGTTTTTT
>TRBJ2-7|13|.|few|TRBV12-3/TRBV12-4
CASSLRTPYEQYF
TGTGCCAGCAGTTTGCGGACCCCCTACGAGCAGTACTTC
>TRBJ2-1|15|.|.|TRBV7-9
CASSGTGTSYNEQFF
TGTGCCAGCAGCGGGACCGGGACCTCCTACAATGAGCAGTTCTTC
>TRBJ2-3|16|.|few|TRBV7-9
CASNPPWGESTDTQYF
TGTGCCAGCAACCCCCCTTGGGGGGAGAGCACAGATACGCAGTATTTT
>TRBJ2-3|13|.|few|TRBV7-6
CASSLTNTDTQYF
TGTGCCAGCAGCTTAACAAACACAGATACGCAGTATTTT
>TRBJ1-4|13|.|few|TRBV27
CASWDTRNEKLFF
TGTGCCAGCTGGGACACCAGGAATGAAAAACTGTTTTTT
>TRBJ1-4|12|.|.|TRBV25-1
CASRLSYGKLFF
TGTGCCAGCAGGTTGAGTTATGGAAAACTGTTTTTT
>TRBJ2-6|15|.|.|TRBV14
CASSQRVSGANVLTF
TGTGCCAGCAGCCAAAGGGTGTCTGGGGCCAACGTCCTGACTTTC
>TRBJ1-1|15|.|few|TRBV7-2
CASSLRVTMNTEAFF
TGTGCCAGCAGCCTTCGGGTTACGATGAACACTGAAGCTTTCTTT
>TRBJ1-3|18|.|.|TRBV7-2
CASSLVGGALSSGNTIYF
TGTGCCAGCAGCTTAGTGGGGGGTGCTCTGAGCTCTGGAAACACCATATATTTT
>TRBJ1-2|13|.|few|TRBV29-1
CSVETAWGYGYTF
TGCAGCGTTGAAACCGCGTGGGGCTATGGCTACACCTTC
>TRBJ2-3|16|TRBD1|.|TRBV7-2
CASSLRQGVRTDTQYF
TGTGCCAGCAGCCTTAGACAGGGGGTGCGCACAGATACGCAGTATTTT
>TRBJ2-4|14|.|.|TRBV6-1
CASTLLEAENIQYF
TGTGCCAGCACCCTCCTCGAGGCCGAAAACATTCAGTACTTC
>TRBJ1-2|12|.|few|TRBV12-3/TRBV12-4
CASSFALSAIDF
TGTGCCAGCAGTTTCGCGCTGTCGGCGATAGACTTC
>TRBJ2-1|17|TRBD2|.|TRBV6-5
CASSYRGGMGSYNEQFF
TGTGCCAGCAGTTACAGGGGAGGGATGGGCTCCTACAATGAGCAGTTCTTC
>TRBJ2-4|14|TRBD2|.|TRBV27
CASSFSGGGNIQYF
TGTGCCAGCAGTTTCAGCGGGGGGGGAAACATTCAGTACTTC
>TRBJ1-1|14|.|.|TRBV4-1
CASTPGGGATEAFF
TGCGCCAGCACCCCAGGTGGGGGGGCGACTGAAGCTTTCTTT
>TRBJ2-5|13|.|.|TRBV7-9
CASSADGRETQYF
TGTGCCAGCAGCGCAGACGGGAGAGAGACCCAGTACTTC
>TRBJ1-2|12|.|few|TRBV7-2
CASSLGVYGYTF
TGTGCCAGCAGTCTAGGGGTCTATGGCTACACCTTC
>TRBJ1-5|15|.|.|TRBV7-8
CASSLARRSNQPQHF
TGTGCCAGCAGCTTAGCTCGACGGAGCAATCAGCCCCAGCATTTT
>TRBJ2-1|15|.|few|TRBV27
CASSSTGYTYNEQFF
TGTGCCAGCAGTTCGACAGGATATACCTACAATGAGCAGTTCTTC
>TRBJ2-1|14|.|.|TRBV7-2
CASSPRTPKDEQFF
TGTGCCAGCAGCCCCCGGACCCCAAAGGATGAGCAGTTCTTC